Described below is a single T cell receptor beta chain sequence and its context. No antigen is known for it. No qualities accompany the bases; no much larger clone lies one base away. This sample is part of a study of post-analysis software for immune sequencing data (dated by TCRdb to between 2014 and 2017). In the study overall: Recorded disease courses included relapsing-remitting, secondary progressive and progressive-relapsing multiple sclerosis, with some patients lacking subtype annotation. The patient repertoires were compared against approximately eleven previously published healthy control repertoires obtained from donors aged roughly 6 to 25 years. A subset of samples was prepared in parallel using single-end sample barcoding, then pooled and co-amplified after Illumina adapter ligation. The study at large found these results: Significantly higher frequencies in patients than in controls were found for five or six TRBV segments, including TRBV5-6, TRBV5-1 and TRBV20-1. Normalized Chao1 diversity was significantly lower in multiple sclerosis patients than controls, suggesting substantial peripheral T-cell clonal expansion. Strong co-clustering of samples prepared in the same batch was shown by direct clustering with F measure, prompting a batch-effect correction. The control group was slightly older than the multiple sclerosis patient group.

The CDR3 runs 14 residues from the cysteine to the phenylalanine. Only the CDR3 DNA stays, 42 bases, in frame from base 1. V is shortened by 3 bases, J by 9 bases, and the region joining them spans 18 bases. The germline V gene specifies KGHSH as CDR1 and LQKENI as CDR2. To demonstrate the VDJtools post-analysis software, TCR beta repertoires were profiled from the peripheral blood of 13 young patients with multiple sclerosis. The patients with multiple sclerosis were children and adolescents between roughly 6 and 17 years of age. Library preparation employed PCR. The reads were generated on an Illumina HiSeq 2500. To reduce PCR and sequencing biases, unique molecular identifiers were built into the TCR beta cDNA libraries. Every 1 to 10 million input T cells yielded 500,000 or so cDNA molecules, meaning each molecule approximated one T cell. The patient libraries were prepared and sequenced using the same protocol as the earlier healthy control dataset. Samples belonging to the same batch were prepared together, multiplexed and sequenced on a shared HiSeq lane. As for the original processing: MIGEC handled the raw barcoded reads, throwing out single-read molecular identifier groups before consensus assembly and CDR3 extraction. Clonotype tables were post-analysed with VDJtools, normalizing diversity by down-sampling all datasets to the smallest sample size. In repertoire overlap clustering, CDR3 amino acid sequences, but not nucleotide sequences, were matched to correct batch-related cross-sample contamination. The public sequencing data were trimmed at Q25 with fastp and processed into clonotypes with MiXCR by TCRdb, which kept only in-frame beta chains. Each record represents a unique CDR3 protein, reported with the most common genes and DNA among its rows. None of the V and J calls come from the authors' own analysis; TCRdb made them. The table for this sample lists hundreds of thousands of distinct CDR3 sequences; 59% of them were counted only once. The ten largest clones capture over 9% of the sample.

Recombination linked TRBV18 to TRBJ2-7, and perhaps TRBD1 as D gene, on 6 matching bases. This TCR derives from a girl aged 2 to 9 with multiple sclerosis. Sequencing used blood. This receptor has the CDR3 CASSPSRGTDWQYF. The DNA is TGTGCCAGCTCACCGTCCAGGGGAACGGATTGGCAGTACTTC.